The rows below give T cell receptor beta chains drawn from one sample of a study of CD8 T cells in Susac syndrome. From the immunoSEQ multiplex PCR reads, TCRdb called clonotypes with MiXCR, one entry per CDR3 protein. The sample contains about 130,000 distinct CDR3 sequences, around 94% of which appear only once. The specimen sequenced was CD4+ T cells from PBMCs. Receptor source: a human donor in good health. Both conserved end residues are trimmed from each CDR3.

j_gene: TRBJ2-7
v_gene: TRBV15
CDR3aa: ATSRDRKRPYEQY

j_gene: TRBJ1-2
v_gene: TRBV7-2
CDR3aa: ASSLSHRTGDGYT

j_gene: TRBJ2-3
v_gene: TRBV20-1
CDR3aa: SAADGHTQY

j_gene: TRBJ2-4
v_gene: TRBV20-1
CDR3aa: SATPGLAGAGAKNIQY

j_gene: TRBJ1-2
v_gene: TRBV7-9
CDR3aa: ASSSGQGVYT

j_gene: TRBJ2-4
v_gene: TRBV20-1
CDR3aa: SAPKPPAGAAKNIQY

j_gene: TRBJ1-1
v_gene: TRBV5-1
CDR3aa: ASSLSGQGDTEAF

j_gene: TRBJ1-1
v_gene: TRBV3-1
CDR3aa: ASSQRAGGERGGAF

j_gene: TRBJ2-1
v_gene: TRBV3-1
CDR3aa: ASSPLETSYNEQF

j_gene: TRBJ1-2
v_gene: TRBV12-3/TRBV12-4
CDR3aa: ASSPGTAEGGYT